The subject of this entry is one T cell receptor beta chain. This clonotype was recorded many times. Its antigen remains undetermined. The input lacks base qualities; no much larger clone sits a single base away. This sample was included in a study of Graves' ophthalmopathy and Graves' hyperthyroidism (dated by TCRdb to 2016 to 2019). Study-level background: Peripheral blood was collected at initial diagnosis, prior to any treatment. In more than five hyperthyroidism patients, T-cell repertoires of thyroid tissue and blood were compared. The 100 discovery patients were randomly split 7:3 into training and test sets. To explore V-J signatures distinguishing ophthalmopathy from hyperthyroidism, a discovery set of approximately 100 patients (roughly 45 ophthalmopathy, roughly 55 stable hyperthyroidism) was enrolled. TCR beta repertoire signatures were used to distinguish Graves' ophthalmopathy from Graves' hyperthyroidism and to predict progression to ophthalmopathy. Following sampling, methimazole starting at 30 mg daily was administered to hyperthyroidism patients, and high-dose intravenous methylprednisolone was administered to ophthalmopathy patients. In total, 135 blood samples were TCR-sequenced: some 40 ophthalmopathy, 80 or so hyperthyroidism and some 17 hyperthyroidism-to-ophthalmopathy patients. For independent validation, a separate cohort was made up of around 19 hyperthyroidism patients plus 17 patients who later progressed from hyperthyroidism to ophthalmopathy. Study-wide conclusions, independent of this receptor: Ophthalmopathy was separated from stable hyperthyroidism by the 13-signature model with roughly 88% sensitivity and just under 84% specificity in cross-validation and with 80%/75% in the test set. In validation, the model predicted ophthalmopathy progression with 70.59% sensitivity and about 73% specificity; some 13 predicted patients were CT-confirmed with GO in a median of around 6.5 months. No statistical method was used to set the sample size in advance, and the investigators knew which group each participant was assigned to. Most expanded thyroid clonotypes with frequency above 0.001 were also detected in blood, suggesting blood repertoires may reflect the thyroid immune response.

The CDR3 starts with the cysteine, ends with the phenylalanine, and has 15 residues. Of all the DNA, just the CDR3 is kept, 45 bases in frame from base 1. Clipping removes 6 bases from V and 7 bases from J, with 7 as the unmatched junction base count. Hyperthyroidism was considered stable if no progression to ophthalmopathy occurred within 18 months of follow-up. Hyperthyroidism patients were newly diagnosed, were aged 18 to 65 years, and had a disease duration under 2 months. Patients were excluded if they had other autoimmune diseases, uncontrolled infections, pregnancy or lactation. Clinical symptoms, serum thyroxine, TRAb, thyroid ultrasound and orbital computed tomography were used for diagnosis. Using Ficoll-Paque density gradient centrifugation, PBMCs were isolated from about 10 ml of fresh peripheral blood. Total RNA was extracted with Trizol reagent and quality-checked on an Agilent 2100 Bioanalyzer.

For repertoire sequencing, the TCR beta CDR3 regions were amplified from RNA transcripts. The first round was an RT-PCR using HTBI primers with the Qiagen OneStep RT-PCR kit, and this first round was followed by a second-round multiplex PCR, then size selection and purification. Libraries were sequenced paired-end with 100 bp reads on an Illumina HiSeq2000. As for the authors' bioinformatics: SOAPnuke was used to process the reads, throwing out any read that had adapters, had uncalled bases, had a mean Phred below 15, or lacked an exact constant-primer or identifier match. COPE v1.2.5 was used to merge the high-quality paired reads. Clonotypes were defined as unique nucleotide sequences and were aligned to IMGT TRB V, D and J references using MiTCR v1.1. The analysis was limited to V-J combinations with a frequency above 0.0001, which together covered roughly 99% of repertoires. For each V-J combination, a TCR clonal expansion and chaos score was defined as F50 clonal expansion divided by the chaos observed in the TCRdist matrix. Welch's t-statistics and random forest were used to narrow the features down to 10 to 15 V-J combinations, which were then fed into a naive Bayes classifier. The similarity between thyroid and blood repertoires was quantified using the Morisita-Horn index. TCRdb's own reprocessing of the public reads used fastp at Q25 and MiXCR and kept productive beta chains. Each entry merges the rows of one CDR3 protein and shows their most common DNA and genes. What appears here as the V and J calls and clone size reflects TCRdb's work, not the paper's. The sample table shows 300,000 to 500,000 distinct CDR3 sequences, and about 16% are seen once. 5.5% to 7% of the sample is taken by the ten largest.

This TCR was sampled from a woman under 30 with stable Graves' hyperthyroidism. Donor details come from another sample of the same person, matched by shared clones. The specimen was peripheral blood. The V and J genes are TRBV12-3 or TRBV12-4 and TRBJ2-2, with 11 middle bases fitting TRBD1. The DNA is as follows: TGTGCCAGCAGGCGCCGGACAGGGGGCTTCGGGGAGCTGTTTTTT. Protein translation: CASRRRTGGFGELFF.